This passage covers 29 T cell receptor beta chains from one sample sequenced in a study of identical twins (dated by TCRdb to about 2016). Library method: 5' RACE. Sequencer: Illumina HiSeq 2000. TCRdb itself trimmed the public reads at Q25 with fastp, ran MiXCR and retained productive beta chains. When rows share a CDR3 protein, they turn into one entry using the most common DNA and genes. Within this sample are about 470,000 distinct CDR3 sequences, with approximately 25% of them counted one time only. The ten largest account for 2.9% of the sample. These data also featured in a second study, about T cells expressing NK-cell markers.

Material for sequencing was CD4+ T cells sorted from blood. These receptors were obtained from a young woman in good health.

This clonotype appeared a few times. The V and J genes are TRBV12-3 or TRBV12-4 and TRBJ2-7; weak D call: TRBD1 (6 bases). The germline V and J ends were trimmed by 5 bases and 4 bases, with 9 bases remaining between them. The CDR3 is 12 residues long. The CDR3 is CASSAQGYEQYF. As DNA, the CDR3 is TGTGCCAGCAGTGCCCAGGGGTACGAGCAGTACTTC.

The chain joins TRBV3-1 to TRBJ2-6; D may be TRBD1 or TRBD2 (5 bases each). From germline, CDR1 is LGHDT and CDR2 YNNKEL (reference sequence). The CDR3 runs to 17 residues. Trimming left V 3 bases short and J 5 bases short, with 17 bases between. The CDR3 here is CASSQLGESFRANVLTF. The CDR3 DNA reads as TGTGCCAGCAGCCAGTTGGGGGAATCTTTTAGGGCCAACGTCCTGACTTTC.

J is TRBJ2-1 and V is TRBV7-9; 11 positions match TRBD2. The CDR3 spans 16 residues. Germline CDR1 is SEHNR and CDR2 is FQNEAQ (reference sequence). The ends lost 5 bases at V and 6 bases at J; junction bases unmatched: 9. CDR3 residues: CASSPPGLAAGNEQFF. DNA for the CDR3: TGTGCCAGCAGCCCCCCGGGACTAGCGGCGGGCAATGAGCAGTTCTTC.

The V gene is TRBV20-1, the J gene TRBJ2-1; 7 bases align to TRBD2. The CDR3 extends over 15 amino acids. The junction had 4 bases not matched to a gene; V was cut back by 2 bases and J by 0 bases. Germline CDR1 is DFQATT and CDR2 is SNEGSKA (reference sequence). CDR3 residues: CSARPGGFSYNEQFF. CDR3 bases: TGCAGTGCTAGACCGGGGGGTTTCTCCTACAATGAGCAGTTCTTC.

V and J are TRBV20-1 and TRBJ2-5, with no clear D. CDR1 is DFQATT, CDR2 SNEGSKA, per germline (reference sequence). The CDR3 has 11 residues. Between the trimmed V and J ends, which lost 6 bases and 5 bases, there was a span of 10 bases. This chain's CDR3 is CSAPARETQYF. The CDR3 bases are TGCAGTGCGCCGGCGCGGGAGACCCAGTACTTC.

This clonotype came up a few times. This chain uses TRBV7-9 with TRBJ2-5; D perhaps matches TRBD2 (6 bases). The CDR3 covers 17 residues. With 5 bases removed from V and 1 base from J, the gap between germline ends came to 20 bases. CDR1 SEHNR and CDR2 FQNEAQ come from the germline V gene (reference sequence). The CDR3 protein is CASSPRRAGNLQETQYF. In DNA, the CDR3 is TGTGCCAGCAGCCCCCGGCGCGCGGGGAATCTCCAAGAGACCCAGTACTTC.

The J gene is TRBJ2-1, the V gene TRBV18; tentative D call: TRBD2 (6 bases). Germline-derived CDR1 and CDR2 are KGHSH and LQKENI. V dropped 3 bases and J dropped 4 bases, with 13 bases sitting between them. The CDR3 is 15 amino acids. CDR3 amino acids: CASSPGTFHYNEQFF. CDR3 nucleotides: TGTGCCAGCTCACCCGGGACTTTTCATTACAATGAGCAGTTCTTC.

The chain carries TRBV20-1 and TRBJ2-5; D unresolved. The length of the CDR3 is 15 residues. Trimming pared 6 bases from V and 2 bases from J, leaving 19 bases between. Germline CDR1 DFQATT, CDR2 SNEGSKA (reference sequence). The CDR3: CSACPPWPAQETQYF. CDR3 DNA sequence: TGCAGTGCCTGCCCTCCCTGGCCAGCACAAGAGACCCAGTACTTC.

The chain carries TRBV11-2 and TRBJ1-1; 7 bases map to TRBD1. V was clipped by 5 bases and J by 11 bases; unmatched bases: 11. The CDR3 is 13 amino acids. CDR1 and CDR2 (germline): SGHAT, FQNNGV. CDR3 in DNA: TGTGCCAGCAGCGATGGACAGGTTGTCGTGGCTTTCTTT. Its translation: CASSDGQVVVAFF.

This clonotype has a handful of counts. This chain connects TRBV5-1 to TRBJ2-1; 11 bases match TRBD1. Per the germline V gene, CDR1 is SGHRS and CDR2 is YFSETQ. This CDR3 spans 16 amino acids. V lost 4 bases, J lost 2 bases, and 5 bases stayed unmatched. CDR3 DNA: TGCGCCAGCAGCCTTCAGGGACAGGGGGCCTACAATGAGCAGTTCTTC. Residues: CASSLQGQGAYNEQFF.

J is TRBJ2-1 and V is TRBV9; D unclear. The ends were cut back, 3 bases at V and 2 bases at J, with 6 bases in the middle. The CDR3 sequence is 13 residues long. Germline CDR1 SGDLS, CDR2 YYNGEE. The CDR3 nucleotides read TGTGCCAGCAGCGCGTTGGCCTACAATGAGCAGTTCTTC. Translation: CASSALAYNEQFF.

The chain combines TRBV29-1 with TRBJ2-5, with a possible D match to TRBD1 (6 bases). The V gene lost 6 bases and the J gene lost 8 bases, with 13 bases spanning the gap. CDR1 is SQVTM, CDR2 ANQGSEA, per germline. The CDR3 spans 11 residues. This chain's CDR3 is CSVERTATQYF. CDR3 DNA: TGCAGCGTAGAGCGGACAGCCACCCAGTACTTC.

The V and J genes are TRBV12-5 and TRBJ2-3; D call uncertain. The CDR3 totals 13 residues. Germline-derived CDR1 and CDR2 are LGHNT and FRNRAP. V was shortened by 5 bases and J by 3 bases, with 9 bases between the two germline ends. This CDR3 reads CASGLPPTDTQYF. The CDR3 DNA reads TGTGCTAGTGGTCTACCCCCGACAGATACGCAGTATTTT.

The J gene is TRBJ2-3, the V gene TRBV12-3 or TRBV12-4; TRBD1 agrees at 7 bases. Trimming at V came to 5 bases and at J to 8 bases, leaving 7 bases not matched to a gene. The CDR3 extends over 13 amino acids. Here the CDR3 reads CASSRTGAGTQYF. In nucleotides, the CDR3 is TGTGCCAGCAGTCGGACAGGTGCAGGTACGCAGTATTTT.

About this clonotype: The junction departs from the called germline gene at one end, perhaps through a read error. The chain joins TRBV6-1 to TRBJ2-7, with a possible D match to TRBD1 (5 bases). Germline assignment: CDR1 MNHNS and CDR2 SASEGT. This CDR3 has 15 residues. The CDR3 coding sequence is TGTGCCAGCAGCGAAGGCGTGGGGCCGACCTACGAGCAGTACTTC. Residues: CASSEGVGPTYEQYF.

DNA for the CDR3: TGTGCCAGCAGCTACCTGCGGACTAGCGGGAGCGCCGGGGAGCTGTTTTTT. Protein sequence: CASSYLRTSGSAGELFF. The chain is built from TRBV13 and TRBJ2-2; the match to TRBD2 covers 13 bases. CDR1 PRHDT and CDR2 FYEKMQ come from the germline V gene (reference sequence). J lost 6 bases, V lost 4 bases, and 8 bases had no gene match. The CDR3 contains 17 residues.

This chain uses TRBV20-1 with TRBJ1-2; tentative D call: TRBD1 (5 bases). The ends were cut back, 6 bases at V and 1 base at J, with 30 bases in the middle. This CDR3 spans 19 amino acids. Germline CDR1 and CDR2: DFQATT and SNEGSKA (reference sequence). The CDR3, as DNA: TGCAGTGCCAAAGGACACAAGCTGGGCCGGGACGCCGTTAACTATGGCTACACCTTC. Translated: CSAKGHKLGRDAVNYGYTF.

This clonotype was seen a handful of times. This rearrangement joins TRBV20-1 to TRBJ1-5, with D tentatively TRBD1 (5 bases). This CDR3 has 12 residues. From germline, CDR1 is DFQATT and CDR2 SNEGSKA (reference sequence). This CDR3 reads CSIGGGNQPQHF. The CDR3 DNA is TGCAGCATTGGGGGGGGAAATCAGCCCCAGCATTTT.

The sample holds a few counts of this clonotype. A read error may account for a junction end that differs from germline. The chain employs TRBV6-5 and TRBJ1-1, with D maybe TRBD1 (6 bases). This CDR3 comprises 14 residues. Germline CDR1 reads MNHEY; CDR2 reads SVGAGI. Written as DNA, the CDR3 is TGTGCCAGCAGTTTGGGACACGGGAACACTGAGGCTTTCTTT. Translation gives CASSLGHGNTEAFF.

DNA of the CDR3: TGCGCCAGCAGCCTGGACGGATTTCGGGGCACAGATACGCAGTATTTT. This codes for CASSLDGFRGTDTQYF. J is TRBJ2-3 and V is TRBV5-1, with D unclear. The CDR3 consists of 16 residues. Trimming removed 4 bases from V and 1 base from J, with 16 bases in between. Germline lookup yields CDR1 SGHRS and CDR2 YFSETQ.

The rearrangement joins TRBV6-1 to TRBJ2-1; 7 bases fit TRBD1. CDR1 is MNHNS and CDR2 is SASEGT in the germline V gene. The CDR3 extends over 17 amino acids. The ends lost 6 bases at V and 3 bases at J; junction bases unmatched: 14. DNA of the CDR3: TGTGCCAGCAGGAGAAGGACGAGGACAGGTGACTACAATGAGCAGTTCTTC. It encodes CASRRRTRTGDYNEQFF.

In this sample, this clonotype turned up a few times. The V call is TRBV6-1, the J call TRBJ2-5, with a weak D call TRBD2 (6 bases). The CDR3 sequence is 14 residues long. CDR1 is MNHNS and CDR2 is SASEGT in the germline V gene. Trimming removed 7 bases at V and 0 bases at J, with 12 bases between. For the CDR3, the DNA is TGTGCCAGCACACGCGGCGGGAACCAAGAGACCCAGTACTTC. Translation gives CASTRGGNQETQYF.

The chain recombines TRBV5-1 with TRBJ2-3; 9 bases are shared with TRBD2. CDR3 size: 13 residues. The ends lost 6 bases at V and 8 bases at J; junction bases unmatched: 7. Germline loops: CDR1 SGHRS, CDR2 YFSETQ. The CDR3 DNA sequence: TGCGCCAGCAAGGGCGGGGGGGCCGGTACGCAGTATTTT. It specifies CASKGGGAGTQYF.

This chain connects TRBV29-1 to TRBJ2-7; D is perhaps TRBD1 (6 bases). The CDR3 is made up of 12 amino acids. Per the germline V gene, CDR1 is SQVTM and CDR2 is ANQGSEA. The ends were cut back, 5 bases at V and 3 bases at J, with 11 bases in the middle. In nucleotides, the CDR3 is TGCAGCGTTTCCGAGACAGGCTACGAGCAGTACTTC. This encodes CSVSETGYEQYF.

This clonotype appeared a few times. The chain carries TRBV20-1 and TRBJ2-1, with D hard to call. The CDR3 has 12 residues. Per germline, CDR1 DFQATT and CDR2 SNEGSKA (reference sequence). V lost 7 bases to trimming and J lost 8 bases, with 15 bases between them. In nucleotides, the CDR3 is TGCAGTGTCATGAAATCAGTGGATGAGCAGTTCTTC. Protein sequence: CSVMKSVDEQFF.

This clonotype was counted between two and nine times. This chain joins TRBV15 and TRBJ1-5, with 7 positions matching TRBD1. Germline CDR1 reads LNHNV; CDR2 reads YYDKDF (reference sequence). This CDR3 spans 18 amino acids. Germline trimming cut 2 bases from V and 6 bases from J; bases unmatched to any gene: 16. CDR3 in amino acids: CATSRLSYGTEMGQPQHF. CDR3 nucleotides: TGTGCCACCAGCAGACTTTCGTACGGGACAGAGATGGGTCAGCCCCAGCATTTT.

The genes are TRBV11-3 and TRBJ2-1; D tentatively fits TRBD1 or TRBD2 (5 bases each). The ends were cut back, 4 bases at V and 5 bases at J, with 15 bases in the middle. The CDR3 runs 15 residues. Germline CDR1 SGHNT, CDR2 YENEEA. The DNA for the CDR3 is TGTGCCAGCAGCTGGGGGTCGGGGTCGGACAATGAGCAGTTCTTC. This translates into CASSWGSGSDNEQFF.

This rearrangement joins TRBV5-1 to TRBJ2-5, with a weak D call TRBD1 (5 bases). The CDR3 runs to 15 residues. V was trimmed by 0 bases and J by 0 bases, leaving 9 bases between them. From germline, CDR1 is SGHRS and CDR2 YFSETQ. The CDR3 protein is CASSLGQSYQETQYF. The CDR3 region has the DNA TGCGCCAGCAGCTTGGGACAGTCGTACCAAGAGACCCAGTACTTC.

This chain joins TRBV12-3 or TRBV12-4 and TRBJ2-2, with D hard to call. The CDR3 length is 14 residues. V lost 3 bases and J lost 4, with 9 bases in between. CDR3 nucleotide sequence: TGTGCCAGCAGTTTTGGGGTTCCCACCGGGGAGCTGTTTTTT. Protein sequence: CASSFGVPTGELFF.